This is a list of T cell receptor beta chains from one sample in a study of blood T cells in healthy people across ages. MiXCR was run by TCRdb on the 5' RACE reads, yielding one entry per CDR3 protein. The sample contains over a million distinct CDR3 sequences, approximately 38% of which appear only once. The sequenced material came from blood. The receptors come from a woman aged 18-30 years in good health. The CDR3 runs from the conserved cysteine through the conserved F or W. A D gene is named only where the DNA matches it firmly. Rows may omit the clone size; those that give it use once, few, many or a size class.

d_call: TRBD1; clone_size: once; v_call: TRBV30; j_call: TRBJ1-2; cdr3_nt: TGTGCCTGGAGTCCACGGTCTGGCAGGGGGCCCCTTCACTATGGCTACACCTTC; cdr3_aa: CAWSPRSGRGPLHYGYTF
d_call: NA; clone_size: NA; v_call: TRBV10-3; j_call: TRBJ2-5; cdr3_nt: TGTGCCATCAGTGACCACGAGTACCAAGAGACCCAGTACTTC; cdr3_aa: CAISDHEYQETQYF
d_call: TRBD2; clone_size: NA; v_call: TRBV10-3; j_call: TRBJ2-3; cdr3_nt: TGTGCCATCAGTGAGGGCCTAGCGGGAGCGAGCACAGATACGCAGTATTTT; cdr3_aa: CAISEGLAGASTDTQYF
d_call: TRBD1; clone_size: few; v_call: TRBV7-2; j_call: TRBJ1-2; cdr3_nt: TGTGCCAGCAGCTTAACCCAGGGGGCAAGTGGCTACACCTTC; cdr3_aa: CASSLTQGASGYTF
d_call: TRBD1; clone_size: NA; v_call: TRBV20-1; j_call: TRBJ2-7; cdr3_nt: TGCAGTGCCACGCCCATGACAGGGGGGGAGCAGTACTTC; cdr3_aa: CSATPMTGGEQYF
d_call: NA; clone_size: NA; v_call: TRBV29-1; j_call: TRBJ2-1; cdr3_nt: TGCAGCGTTGGGAGCGGAAACTACAATGAGCAGTTCTTC; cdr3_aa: CSVGSGNYNEQFF
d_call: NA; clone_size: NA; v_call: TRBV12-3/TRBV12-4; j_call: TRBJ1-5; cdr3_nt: TGTGCCAGCAGTTTTGGTCCGGGGGTTAGCAATCAGCCCCAGCATTTT; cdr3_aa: CASSFGPGVSNQPQHF
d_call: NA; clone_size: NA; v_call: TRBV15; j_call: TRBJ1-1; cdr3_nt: TGTGCCACCAGCAGAGATCGGGGCTCTTGGAACACTGAAGCTTTCTTT; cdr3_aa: CATSRDRGSWNTEAFF
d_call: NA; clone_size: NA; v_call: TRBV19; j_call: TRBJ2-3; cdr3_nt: TGTGCCAGTAGTATACGCGGAAGCGGCACAGATACGCAGTATTTT; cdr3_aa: CASSIRGSGTDTQYF
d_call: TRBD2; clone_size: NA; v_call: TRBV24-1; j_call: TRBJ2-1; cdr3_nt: TGTGCCACCAGTGACTCGACTAGCCCGTCCTACAATGAGCAGTTCTTC; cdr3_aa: CATSDSTSPSYNEQFF
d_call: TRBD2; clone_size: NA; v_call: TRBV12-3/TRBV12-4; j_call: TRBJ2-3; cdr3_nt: TGTGCCAGCCGACTAGCGGGGGAGTACACAGATACGCAGTATTTT; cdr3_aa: CASRLAGEYTDTQYF
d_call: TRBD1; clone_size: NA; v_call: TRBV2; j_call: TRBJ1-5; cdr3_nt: TGTGCCAGCAGTGGGGCAGGGGGTACAATTCAGCCCCAGCATTTT; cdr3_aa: CASSGAGGTIQPQHF
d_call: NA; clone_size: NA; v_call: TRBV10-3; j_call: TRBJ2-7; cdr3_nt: TGTGCCATCAGTGGAACAGCATACGAGCAGTACTTC; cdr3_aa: CAISGTAYEQYF
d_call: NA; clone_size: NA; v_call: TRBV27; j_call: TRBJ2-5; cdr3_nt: TGTGCCAGCAGTTTTGGGGTTAGGCTGGAAGAGACCCAGTACTTC; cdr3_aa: CASSFGVRLEETQYF
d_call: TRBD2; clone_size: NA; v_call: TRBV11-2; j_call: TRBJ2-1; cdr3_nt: TGTGCCAGCAGCCCCAACCCGACTAGCGGGAGTCAAGAGACCCAGTTCTTC; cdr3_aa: CASSPNPTSGSQETQFF
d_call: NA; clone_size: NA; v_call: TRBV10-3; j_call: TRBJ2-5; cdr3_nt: TGTGCCATCAGTGCCGGCGGCGGGAAAGAGACCCAGTACTTC; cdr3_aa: CAISAGGGKETQYF
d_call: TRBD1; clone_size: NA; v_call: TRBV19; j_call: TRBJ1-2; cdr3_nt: TGTGCCAGTAGTATCTCGACAGGACAGGGATTTTTCTATGGCTACACCTTC; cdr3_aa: CASSISTGQGFFYGYTF
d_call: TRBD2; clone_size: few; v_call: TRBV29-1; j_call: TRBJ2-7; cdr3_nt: TGCAGCGTCGGGACTAGCGGGGGGGTTTCCGAGCAGTACTTC; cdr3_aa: CSVGTSGGVSEQYF
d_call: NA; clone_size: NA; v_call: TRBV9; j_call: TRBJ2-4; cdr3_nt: TGTGCCAGCAGCGACAACAGGCTAGGAGAGCAGTACTTC; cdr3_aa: CASSDNRLGEQYF
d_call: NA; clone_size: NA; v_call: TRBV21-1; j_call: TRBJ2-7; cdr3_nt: TGTGCCAGCAGCAAAGTTGACAGCTGCTGGGCCGAGCAGTACTTC; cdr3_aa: CASSKVDSCWAEQYF
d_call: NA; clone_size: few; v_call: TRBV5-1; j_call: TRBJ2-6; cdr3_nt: TGCGCCAGCAGCTTGGTCGTATTAGGGACAGGGGCCAACGTCCTGACTTTC; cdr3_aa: CASSLVVLGTGANVLTF
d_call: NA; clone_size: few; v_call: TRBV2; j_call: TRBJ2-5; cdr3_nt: TGTGCCAGCAGTGACACAGGCCCGCGGGAGACCCAGTACTTC; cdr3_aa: CASSDTGPRETQYF
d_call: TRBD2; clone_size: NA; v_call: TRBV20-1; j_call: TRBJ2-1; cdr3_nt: TGCAGTGCGGAACTAGCGGGGGGATCCTACAATGAGCAGTTCTTC; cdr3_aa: CSAELAGGSYNEQFF
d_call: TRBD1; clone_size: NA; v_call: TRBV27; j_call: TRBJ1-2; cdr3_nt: TGTGCCAGCAGTTTATCGATAACAGGGGGCCGCTATGGCTACACCTTC; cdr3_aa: CASSLSITGGRYGYTF
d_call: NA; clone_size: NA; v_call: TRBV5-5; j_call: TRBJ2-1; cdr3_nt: TGTGCCAACAGCTGGGCCGGGACAGAGCAGTTCTTC; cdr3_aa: CANSWAGTEQFF